These T cell receptor beta chains were read from a single sample in a study of shared clonotypes between healthy human individuals. The assay was immunoSEQ multiplex PCR, and TCRdb's table has in-frame clones only and misses some. The sample has 900,000 to 1,200,000 clones; about 80% are singletons. The sample comprised memory CD4+ T cells from PBMCs. Source of these receptors: a man aged 18 to 29 in good health. Some clones in this sample may be carry-over from other donors' samples. The CDR3 runs from the conserved cysteine through the conserved F or W. The D gene is left open where the match is weak. A row's size may be missing; if present it is once, few, many or a size class.

. TRBJ2-1 . TRBV5-4 CASTNPLRGLNEQFF TGTGCCAGCACCAATCCCCTCCGCGGGCTCAATGAGCAGTTCTTC
. TRBJ1-1 . TRBV7-2 CASEFIPWSTEAFF TGTGCCAGCGAATTCATCCCGTGGAGCACTGAAGCTTTCTTT
. TRBJ2-3 . TRBV14 CASRPQGIDTQYF TGTGCCAGCAGACCCCAGGGGATAGATACGCAGTATTTT
TRBD1 TRBJ2-7 . TRBV4-2 CASSQERRQGFYEQYF TGTGCCAGCAGCCAAGAACGAAGACAGGGGTTCTACGAGCAGTACTTC
TRBD1 TRBJ2-3 . TRBV28 CASSLPPGGTTDTQYF TGTGCCAGCAGTCTACCACCAGGGGGAACCACAGATACGCAGTATTTT
TRBD1 TRBJ2-7 . TRBV2 CASSEAPTGAGDEQYF TGTGCCAGCAGTGAGGCCCCTACAGGGGCCGGGGACGAGCAGTACTTC
. TRBJ2-7 . TRBV5-4 CASSSQGNSYEQYF TGTGCCAGCAGCTCCCAAGGGAACTCCTACGAGCAGTACTTC
TRBD1 TRBJ1-3 . TRBV28 CASSDRVYVTIYF TGTGCCAGCAGTGACAGGGTTTATGTCACCATATATTTT
TRBD2 TRBJ2-1 . TRBV10-1 CASSNQREGYNEQFF TGCGCCAGCAGTAACCAGCGGGAGGGCTACAATGAGCAGTTCTTC
. TRBJ1-3 few TRBV18 CATSPGSSGNTIYF TGTGCCACCTCACCAGGCAGCTCTGGAAACACCATATATTTT
. TRBJ2-5 . TRBV11-2 CASGDSRLIQETQYF TGTGCCAGCGGGGACTCCCGATTAATTCAAGAGACCCAGTACTTC
. TRBJ2-4 many TRBV5-5 CASSFGVDKNIQYF TGTGCCAGCAGCTTCGGAGTGGACAAAAACATTCAGTACTTC
TRBD2 TRBJ2-1 . TRBV7-2 CASSLAAGGSDEQFF TGTGCCAGCAGCTTAGCGGCGGGAGGGTCAGATGAGCAGTTCTTC
. TRBJ2-7 once TRBV28 CASSDGTYEQYF TGTGCCAGCAGCGACGGGACCTACGAGCAGTACTTC
TRBD2 TRBJ2-1 once TRBV27 CASSRPPGLAGDNEQFF TGTGCCAGCAGCCGCCCCCCTGGACTAGCGGGAGATAATGAGCAGTTCTTC
TRBD2 TRBJ2-3 . TRBV19 CASSIGGLADTQYF TGTGCCAGTAGTATCGGTGGACTAGCAGATACGCAGTATTTT
TRBD2 TRBJ2-1 . TRBV9 CASTQGLAGVSRQFF TGTGCCAGCACACAGGGACTAGCGGGAGTCTCACGGCAGTTCTTC
. TRBJ2-5 once TRBV5-1 CASSFGGLSQETQYF TGCGCCAGCAGCTTTGGGGGGCTGAGTCAAGAGACCCAGTACTTC
TRBD1 TRBJ1-1 . TRBV7-9 CASSFGTGDTEAFF TGTGCCAGCAGCTTCGGGACAGGGGACACTGAAGCTTTCTTT
. TRBJ1-1 . TRBV11-2 CASSLDRGGTEAFF TGTGCCAGCAGCTTAGACCGGGGCGGGACTGAAGCTTTCTTT
. TRBJ1-4 . TRBV7-9 CASSLDLGGGVEKLFF TGTGCCAGCAGCTTAGACCTAGGGGGAGGTGTTGAAAAACTGTTTTTT
TRBD2 TRBJ2-7 . TRBV2 CASSVLAGVLEQYF TGTGCCAGCAGTGTGTTAGCGGGAGTCCTCGAGCAGTACTTC
. TRBJ1-3 . TRBV4-2 CASSQGSGVSGNTIYF TGTGCCAGCAGCCAAGGGAGTGGGGTTTCTGGAAACACCATATATTTT
TRBD2 TRBJ2-2 . TRBV4-2 CASSQEVGLGLAGKKAGELFF TGTGCCAGCAGCCAAGAGGTGGGGTTAGGGCTAGCGGGAAAGAAGGCCGGGGAGCTGTTTTTT
TRBD1 TRBJ2-2 . TRBV15 CATSRWTGRSPGELFF TGTGCCACCAGCAGGTGGACAGGGAGAAGCCCCGGGGAGCTGTTTTTT
. TRBJ2-3 . TRBV4-1 CASSQDFGTGKDTQYF TGCGCCAGCAGCCAAGATTTTGGGACTGGAAAAGATACGCAGTATTTT
. TRBJ2-3 few TRBV5-1 CASSSLQADTQYF TGCGCCAGCAGCTCCCTACAGGCAGATACGCAGTATTTT
. TRBJ1-1 . TRBV11-1 CASSWRLNTEAFF TGTGCCAGCAGCTGGCGGCTGAACACTGAAGCTTTCTTT
. TRBJ2-1 . TRBV29-1 CSVGVRGRYNEQFF TGCAGCGTTGGAGTGAGGGGTAGATACAATGAGCAGTTCTTC
. TRBJ1-1 . TRBV28 CASISGVSRTEAFF TGTGCCAGCATTTCGGGGGTTAGCAGAACTGAAGCTTTCTTT
. TRBJ2-2 . TRBV4-3 CASSQVSPGGTGELFF TGCGCCAGCAGCCAAGTTTCGCCAGGTGGAACCGGGGAGCTGTTTTTT
. TRBJ1-1 once TRBV5-6 CASSFGVGLGTEAFF TGTGCCAGCAGCTTCGGGGTTGGGCTGGGGACTGAAGCTTTCTTT
. TRBJ1-1 . TRBV6-1 CASSNNRYTEAFF TGTGCCAGCAGTAACAACAGGTACACTGAAGCTTTCTTT